This T cell receptor beta chain was identified during a study of Graves' ophthalmopathy and Graves' hyperthyroidism. Overall study: Stable hyperthyroidism denotes an absence of ophthalmopathy throughout 18 months of follow-up.

In the case of this clonotype: Antigen: not known.

The study's findings and limits: Most clonotypes expanded in thyroid above 0.001 frequency were present in blood too. Ophthalmopathy progression was predicted with around 71% sensitivity and approximately 79% specificity.

From RNA, the CDR3 regions of TCR beta chains were amplified and sequenced. HTBI primers were used in a first-round RT-PCR, which preceded a second-round multiplex PCR. TCRdb passed the multiplex PCR reads through MiXCR, listing each CDR3 protein once. The table lists about 1.1 million distinct CDR3 sequences, about two fifths of them singletons. Germline-derived CDR1 and CDR2 are DFQATT and SNEGSKA (reference sequence). The CDR3 is 17 amino acids. V lost 1 base and J lost 7; bases outside the gene matches: 12. Material: peripheral blood or thyroid tissue (not recorded which). The chain is built from TRBV20-1 and TRBJ2-7, with 14 bases lining up with TRBD2. The receptor was derived from an adult man with Graves' hyperthyroidism. CDR3 bases: TGCAGTGCTAGAGTTCCCCCGGGACTAGCGGGAGTCCGAGAGCAGTACTTC. Protein: CSARVPPGLAGVREQYF.